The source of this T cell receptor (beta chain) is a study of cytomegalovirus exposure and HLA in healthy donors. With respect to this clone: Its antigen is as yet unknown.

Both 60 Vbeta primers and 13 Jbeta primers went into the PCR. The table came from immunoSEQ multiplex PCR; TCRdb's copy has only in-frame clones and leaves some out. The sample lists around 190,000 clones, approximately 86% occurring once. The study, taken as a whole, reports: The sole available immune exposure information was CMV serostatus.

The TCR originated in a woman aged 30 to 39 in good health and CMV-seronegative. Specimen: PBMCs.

The CDR3, as DNA: TGCGCCAGCAGCCATCCCCCGGGACAGTTAAATGAAAAACTGTTTTTT. This encodes CASSHPPGQLNEKLFF. The chain has TRBV4-1 and TRBJ1-4, with 7 bases lining up with TRBD1. The CDR3 runs 16 residues. Germline lookup yields CDR1 MGHRA and CDR2 YSYEKL. Germline trimming cut 3 bases from V and 5 bases from J; bases unmatched to any gene: 9.